These 29 T cell receptor beta chains share one sample of origin, sequenced in a study of neurological immune-mediated disorders. Via MiXCR, TCRdb re-called the 5' RACE reads, giving one row per CDR3 protein. The sample yields 66,000 or so distinct CDR3 sequences, 4.5% seen once. The sequenced sample was PBMCs. These receptors all stem from a man younger than 40 with multiple sclerosis.

The V call is TRBV20-1, the J call TRBJ1-1; a weak D match, TRBD1 (5 bases). The V gene's germline CDR1 is DFQATT and CDR2 SNEGSKA (reference sequence). The CDR3 totals 18 residues. V lost 0 bases and J 0 bases, leaving 20 bases between the germline ends. The CDR3 is CSARDSGTGFLLNTEAFF. Here the CDR3 DNA reads TGCAGTGCTAGAGATAGCGGTACAGGATTCCTTTTGAACACTGAAGCTTTCTTT.

This clonotype was picked up many times. The chain is built from TRBV20-1 and TRBJ2-1; D remains ambiguous. CDR3 length: 14 amino acids. V shed 5 bases and J shed 4 bases, with 15 bases lying between them. Per germline, CDR1 DFQATT and CDR2 SNEGSKA (reference sequence). In nucleotides, the CDR3 is TGCAGTGCTGTGGCCACTGCTAGATACAATGAGCAGTTCTTC. Its protein product is CSAVATARYNEQFF.

This clonotype was seen repeatedly, ten times or more. The J gene is TRBJ1-4, the V gene TRBV12-3 or TRBV12-4; 10 positions agree with TRBD1. CDR3 size: 14 residues. The V segment lost 6 bases and the J segment 5 bases; nucleotides outside the gene matches: 3. Written as DNA, the CDR3 is TGTGCCAGCAGACCGGACAGGGGGAATGAAAAACTGTTTTTT. Translating gives CASRPDRGNEKLFF.

The chain uses TRBV6-1 and TRBJ1-3; 7 nucleotides agree with TRBD1. This CDR3 is 18 amino acids long. The ends lost 6 bases at V and 2 bases at J; junction bases unmatched: 16. From germline, CDR1 is MNHNS and CDR2 SASEGT. CDR3 in amino acids: CASSSNPGQRITGNTIYF. The CDR3 bases are TGTGCCAGCAGCTCTAATCCGGGACAGAGAATTACTGGAAACACCATATATTTT.

Many counts were recorded for this clonotype. The J gene is TRBJ1-4, the V gene TRBV5-1; TRBD1 is a possible D gene (5 bases). Germline V gives CDR1 SGHRS, CDR2 YFSETQ. The CDR3 runs 14 residues. V was cut by 4 bases and J by 14 bases, with 21 bases left in between. This chain's CDR3 is CASSPEPPNRLLFF. CDR3 nucleotide sequence: TGCGCCAGCAGCCCGGAACCCCCGAACAGGTTGCTGTTTTTT. The full variable domain, completed using reference TRBV5-1 and TRBJ1-4, is KAGVTQTPRYLIKTRGQQVTLSCSPISGHRSVSWYQQTPGQGLQFLFEYFSETQRNKGNFPGRFSGRQFSNSRSEMNVSTLELGDSALYLCASSPEPPNRLLFFGSGTQLSVL.

The chain employs TRBV6-5 and TRBJ1-1; a possible D gene is TRBD1 (5 bases). The V gene lost 2 bases and the J gene lost 7 bases, with 11 bases spanning the gap. The CDR3 has 13 amino acids. Germline V gene lookup returns CDR1 MNHEY and CDR2 SVGAGI. The CDR3 nucleotides are TGTGCCAGCAGTTACGCCGCCCAGGGTGAAGCTTTCTTT. The encoded protein is CASSYAAQGEAFF.

This clonotype showed up many times. J is TRBJ2-5 and V is TRBV7-9, with D uncertain. Per germline, CDR1 SEHNR and CDR2 FQNEAQ (reference sequence). V dropped 6 bases and J dropped 5 bases, with 19 bases sitting between them. The CDR3 extends over 15 amino acids. The CDR3 is CASSHTAESGETQYF. The DNA of the CDR3 is TGTGCCAGCAGTCATACGGCAGAAAGTGGTGAGACCCAGTACTTC.

In this sample, this clonotype turned up many times. V and J are TRBV20-1 and TRBJ1-1; 9 bases are a match to TRBD1. The germline V gene has CDR1 DFQATT and CDR2 SNEGSKA (reference sequence). CDR3 size: 15 residues. Trimming took 5 bases from V and 6 from J; bases not matched to a gene: 13. For the CDR3, the DNA is TGCAGTGCTCCTCTAAAGGGACAGGGTAGCGCTGAAGCTTTCTTT. The encoded protein is CSAPLKGQGSAEAFF.

This clonotype was counted ten times or more. The chain recombines TRBV5-6 with TRBJ1-2, with 7 bases identical to TRBD1. The CDR3 is made up of 15 amino acids. V dropped 0 bases and J dropped 7; count of bases not matched to a gene: 9. The germline gives CDR1 SGHDT, CDR2 YYEEEE. Here the CDR3 DNA reads TGTGCCAGCAGCTTGGCGACAGGGTTCTTGTTTGGCTACACCTTC. It translates to CASSLATGFLFGYTF.

This clonotype occurred many times. The J gene is TRBJ1-3, the V gene TRBV6-6, with D maybe TRBD1 (6 bases). Germline V gene data show CDR1 as MNHNY and CDR2 as SVGAGI (reference sequence). The ends were cut back, 6 bases at V and 0 bases at J, with 12 bases in the middle. The CDR3 spans 15 residues. In DNA, the CDR3 is TGTGCCAGCAGGCGTCAACAGGGCTCTGGAAACACCATATATTTT. Residues: CASRRQQGSGNTIYF.

The chain uses TRBV29-1 and TRBJ2-3, with 14 bases aligning to TRBD2. V trimming: 6 bases; J trimming: 0 bases; junction bases outside the gene matches: 11. Germline lookup yields CDR1 SQVTM and CDR2 ANQGSEA. CDR3 length: 18 amino acids. In nucleotides, the CDR3 is TGCAGCGTCTCCGGGACTAGCGGGGGTACTCCTAGCACAGATACGCAGTATTTT. It yields the protein CSVSGTSGGTPSTDTQYF.

Many counts were recorded for this clonotype. The CDR3, as DNA: TGTGCCAGCAGTCCTCGGACAGGGAACACCGGGGAGCTGTTTTTT. Protein sequence: CASSPRTGNTGELFF. The chain is built from TRBV6-6 and TRBJ2-2; TRBD1 matches 7 bases. Germline-derived CDR1 and CDR2 are MNHNY and SVGAGI (reference sequence). This CDR3 spans 15 amino acids. Trimming removed 5 bases from V and 1 base from J; junction bases left unmatched: 4.

This clonotype was found many times. The chain employs TRBV29-1 and TRBJ1-1; D unclear. Germline-derived CDR1 and CDR2 are SQVTM and ANQGSEA. This CDR3 is built from 13 residues. Trimming stripped 6 bases from V and 1 base from J, with 12 bases between. As DNA, the CDR3 is TGCAGCGTAACCGGGCCGGCGAACACTGAAGCTTTCTTT. Translated: CSVTGPANTEAFF.

About this clonotype: One end of the junction does not line up with germline, which may come from a read error. The chain has TRBV5-1 and TRBJ1-6, with D tentatively TRBD1 (5 bases). Germline V CDR1 and CDR2: SGHRS, YFSETQ. The CDR3 is 17 residues long. CDR3 nucleotide sequence: TGCGCCAGCAGCTTGGGGTCGACAGCTACTTATAATTCACCCCTCAACTTT. It encodes CASSLGSTATYNSPLNF.

This clonotype has a count of ten or more. The CDR3 region is CASRSSGRVEQFF. CDR3 DNA sequence: TGCGCCAGCAGAAGTAGCGGGAGGGTAGAGCAGTTCTTC. The chain couples TRBV5-1 to TRBJ2-1; 11 positions agree with TRBD2. The CDR3 is made up of 13 amino acids. CDR1 SGHRS and CDR2 YFSETQ come from the germline V gene. Trimming took 5 bases from V and 10 from J; bases not matched to a gene: 5. Full variable domain (remainder filled in from reference TRBV5-1 and TRBJ2-1): KAGVTQTPRYLIKTRGQQVTLSCSPISGHRSVSWYQQTPGQGLQFLFEYFSETQRNKGNFPGRFSGRQFSNSRSEMNVSTLELGDSALYLCASRSSGRVEQFFGPGTRLTVL.

The rearrangement joins TRBV11-3 to TRBJ2-3, with D possibly TRBD1 on 5 matching bases. The CDR3 contains 12 residues. V was shortened by 7 bases and J by 4 bases, with 9 bases between the two germline ends. Germline CDR1 is SGHNT and CDR2 is YENEEA. The CDR3 DNA reads as TGTGCCAGCACCGACAGTCCAGATACGCAGTATTTT. It translates to CASTDSPDTQYF.

This clonotype came up many times. The chain links TRBV9 to TRBJ2-1, with 11 bases that match TRBD2. This CDR3 region has 17 residues. J was trimmed by 8 bases and V by 0 bases; bases with no gene match: 10. CDR1 is SGDLS and CDR2 is YYNGEE in the germline V gene. This chain's CDR3 is CASSVAGSGGARDEQFF. CDR3 in DNA: TGTGCCAGCAGCGTAGCGGGTAGCGGGGGGGCCCGGGATGAGCAGTTCTTC.

On this clonotype: Since a much larger clone is just one base distant, this may be a read error. The V call is TRBV12-3 or TRBV12-4, the J call TRBJ2-3; possible D gene TRBD1, 5 bases. This CDR3 is built from 14 residues. This CDR3 reads CSSSKYRSTDTQYF. DNA for the CDR3: TGTTCCAGCAGTAAATACAGGAGCACAGATACGCAGTATTTT.

This clonotype was counted at least ten times. The chain couples TRBV20-1 to TRBJ1-5; D gene unclear. CDR1 is DFQATT and CDR2 is SNEGSKA in the germline V gene (reference sequence). V lost 1 base, J lost 1 base, and 11 bases lay in between. This CDR3 is built from 15 residues. CDR3 residues: CSARGSQVSNQPQHF. Here the CDR3 DNA reads TGCAGTGCTAGAGGATCCCAGGTCAGCAATCAGCCCCAGCATTTT.

The chain recombines TRBV6-2 or TRBV6-3 with TRBJ2-6; unclear D gene. Between the trimmed V and J ends, which lost 8 bases and 0 bases, there was a span of 5 bases. Germline loops: CDR1 MNHEY, CDR2 SVGEGT. The CDR3 covers 13 residues. As DNA, the CDR3 is TGTGCCAGCGCTAACTCTGGGGCCAACGTCCTGACTTTC. Its protein is CASANSGANVLTF.

This clonotype was found a few times. V usage is TRBV6-4 and J usage is TRBJ1-1; D ambiguous. This CDR3 has 11 amino acids. The germline V gene encodes CDR1 MRHNA and CDR2 SNTAGT. The germline V and J ends were trimmed by 6 bases and 8 bases, with 10 bases remaining between them. CDR3 sequence reads: CASRGTSEAFF. CDR3 DNA: TGTGCCAGCAGAGGCACCAGCGAAGCTTTCTTT.

For this clonotype: A read error may be the cause here, since a much bigger clone is one base away. The chain combines TRBV27 with TRBJ2-5, with D possibly being TRBD1 or TRBD2 (5 bases each). Germline V lookup: CDR1 MNHEY, CDR2 SMNVEV (reference sequence). The CDR3 totals 14 residues. CDR3 coding DNA: TGTGCCAACAGTTTTAGGGACGGTGAAGAGACCCAGTACTTC. This codes for CANSFRDGEETQYF.

This clonotype was detected many times. The J gene is TRBJ2-3, the V gene TRBV5-1, with D maybe TRBD1 (6 bases). V shed 0 bases and J shed 1 base, with 12 bases lying between them. The germline V gene has CDR1 SGHRS and CDR2 YFSETQ. There are 16 residues in the CDR3. The CDR3 DNA sequence: TGCGCCAGCAGCTTGGTCCCAGGGGTTGGCACAGATACGCAGTATTTT. As protein: CASSLVPGVGTDTQYF.

Many counts were recorded for this clonotype. The V and J genes are TRBV7-6 and TRBJ2-2; TRBD2 might be the D (5 bases). CDR3 length: 17 amino acids. Trimming took off 3 bases at V and 5 bases at J, with 19 bases between the two ends. Germline V gene lookup returns CDR1 SGHVS and CDR2 FNYEAQ. The CDR3 loop is CASSLRAGSGETGELFF. CDR3 DNA sequence: TGTGCCAGCAGCTTGAGGGCGGGCAGTGGAGAAACCGGGGAGCTGTTTTTT.

This clonotype was picked up many times. The gene calls are TRBV7-3 and TRBJ1-1; a weak D match, TRBD1 (5 bases). The germline CDR1 and CDR2 sequences are SGHTA and FQGTGA. CDR3 size: 13 residues. Trimming pared 5 bases from V and 5 bases from J, leaving 12 bases between. For the CDR3, the DNA is TGTGCCAGCAGCCCCCAGGGTCGGACTGAAGCTTTCTTT. Translation gives CASSPQGRTEAFF.

This clonotype was observed at least ten times. The V gene is TRBV4-1, the J gene TRBJ2-6; 7 bases match TRBD2. The CDR3 spans 16 residues. With V trimmed by 6 bases and J by 1 base, 6 bases remained unmatched. Germline CDR1 MGHRA, CDR2 YSYEKL. In DNA, the CDR3 is TGCGCCAGCAGACCCTGGGGGGGATCTGGGGCCAACGTCCTGACTTTC. Translation: CASRPWGGSGANVLTF.

At least ten counts were recorded for this clonotype. V usage is TRBV5-1 and J usage is TRBJ2-3; 12 positions agree with TRBD2. After removal of 0 bases from V and 0 bases from J, the junction contained 8 bases not matched to a gene. CDR1 and CDR2 from the germline V gene are SGHRS and YFSETQ. The length of the CDR3 is 19 residues. The CDR3 protein is CASSLAATSGGPSTDTQYF. CDR3 bases: TGCGCCAGCAGCTTGGCCGCGACTAGCGGGGGCCCTAGCACAGATACGCAGTATTTT.

This clonotype was detected many times. V gene TRBV20-1 combines with J gene TRBJ1-2; D not resolved. The CDR3 loop spans 14 amino acids. Germline assignment: CDR1 DFQATT and CDR2 SNEGSKA (reference sequence). V dropped 5 bases and J dropped 7 bases, with 20 bases sitting between them. The CDR3 region is CSAPTSTSQVGYTF. CDR3 sequence (DNA): TGCAGTGCTCCCACCTCGACAAGCCAAGTTGGCTACACCTTC.

This clonotype has a count of ten or more. The rearrangement uses TRBV20-1 and TRBJ1-4; 9 positions match TRBD1. Germline V gene lookup returns CDR1 DFQATT and CDR2 SNEGSKA (reference sequence). The CDR3 contains 14 residues. CDR3 nucleotide sequence: TGCAGCGCTCTTCCGGGACAGGGCGGTGAAAAACTGTTTTTT. Protein: CSALPGQGGEKLFF.